In its sample, the clone carrying this T cell receptor beta chain was seen many times. Its specificity is not known. The source of the sample is a study of T cell repertoires in cytomegalovirus infection. Germline CDR1 is DFQATT and CDR2 is SNEGSKA (reference sequence). The CDR3 loop spans 17 amino acids. Trimming removed 6 bases at V and 4 bases at J, with 25 bases between. Study results and caveats: Cumulative public TCR beta family frequency identified CMV carriers with the relevant HLA.

TCRdb re-called the reads through MiXCR, storing one row per CDR3 protein. The repertoire has about 110,000 distinct CDR3 sequences, 10% of them found once; the top ten carry approximately 33%. Sequencing was performed on PBMCs, sequenced either directly or after in vitro stimulation (not recorded which). This TCR came from a human donor in good health (CMV status not recorded). Some clones in this sample may be carry-over from other donors' samples. The chain couples TRBV20-1 to TRBJ1-5; tentative D call: TRBD1 (6 bases). The CDR3 loop is CSAMKGGGRRDNQPQHF. For the CDR3, the DNA is TGCAGTGCCATGAAGGGCGGGGGGCGCCGGGATAATCAGCCCCAGCATTTT.